This is a list of T cell receptor beta chains from one sample in a study of blood T cell repertoires in COVID-19. Sequencing was performed with immunoSEQ multiplex PCR; in TCRdb, only in-frame clones are kept and a portion is missing. The table shows approximately 92,000 clones, with 80% occurring only once. The sequenced sample was peripheral blood. Receptors originate from a man between 50 and 59 years old who had recovered from COVID-19. The CDR3 runs from the conserved cysteine through the conserved F or W. A D gene is named only where the DNA matches it firmly. Clone size is stated in some rows and not others, as once, few, many or a class when expanded.

CDR3 protein | CDR3 DNA | D gene | J gene | clone size | V gene
CASSEYSGPSSDNEQFF | TGTGCCAGCAGTGAATACAGCGGGCCCTCCTCGGACAATGAGCAGTTCTTC | . | TRBJ2-1 | few | TRBV25-1
CASSLDNYEQYF | TGTGCCAGCAGCTTGGACAATTACGAGCAGTACTTC | . | TRBJ2-7 | . | TRBV5-4
CASSWSGSEQFF | TGTGCCAGCAGTTGGAGCGGGAGTGAGCAGTTCTTC | TRBD2 | TRBJ2-1 | . | TRBV12-3/TRBV12-4
CASSLTSTDTQYF | TGTGCCAGCAGTTTGACTAGCACAGATACGCAGTATTTT | . | TRBJ2-3 | . | TRBV12-3/TRBV12-4
CASSPRQGNTEAFF | TGTGCCAGCTCCCCTAGACAGGGGAACACTGAAGCTTTCTTT | TRBD1 | TRBJ1-1 | . | TRBV18
CASSLAGGVSYEQYF | TGCGCCAGCAGCTTGGCCGGGGGGGTTTCCTACGAGCAGTACTTC | TRBD2 | TRBJ2-7 | . | TRBV5-1
CASSPLREGIAKNIQYF | TGTGCCAGCAGCCCACTGAGGGAAGGGATAGCCAAAAACATTCAGTACTTC | . | TRBJ2-4 | . | TRBV28
CASSVTENYGYTF | TGTGCCAGCAGCGTGACAGAGAACTATGGCTACACCTTC | . | TRBJ1-2 | . | TRBV28
CASTPDRGQGRANYGYTF | TGTGCCAGCACCCCGGACAGGGGGCAGGGTAGAGCTAACTATGGCTACACCTTC | TRBD1 | TRBJ1-2 | . | TRBV5-6
CASSLGATSNTGELFF | TGCGCCAGCAGCTTGGGTGCGACATCGAACACCGGGGAGCTGTTTTTT | . | TRBJ2-2 | once | TRBV5-1
CASSLGRWTEAFF | TGTGCCAGCAGTTTGGGGCGGTGGACTGAAGCTTTCTTT | . | TRBJ1-1 | . | TRBV27
CASSYSSTGVDTQYF | TGTGCCAGCAGTTACTCGAGTACGGGGGTGGATACGCAGTATTTT | . | TRBJ2-3 | . | TRBV6-2/TRBV6-3
CASSQQAGGDTGELFF | TGCGCCAGCAGCCAACAAGCGGGAGGGGATACCGGGGAGCTGTTTTTT | TRBD2 | TRBJ2-2 | . | TRBV4-3
CASSLVAGVRPGELFF | TGCGCCAGCAGCTTGGTTGCAGGGGTGAGACCCGGGGAGCTGTTTTTT | . | TRBJ2-2 | . | TRBV5-1
CASSAPTGRAFGNTIYF | TGTGCCAGCAGCGCACCCACAGGGCGCGCTTTTGGAAACACCATATATTTT | . | TRBJ1-3 | few | TRBV9
CASSQVGQGLLYEQYF | TGCGCCAGCAGCCAAGTTGGACAGGGGCTGTTGTACGAGCAGTACTTC | TRBD1 | TRBJ2-7 | . | TRBV4-1
CASRLQGSSNQPQHF | TGTGCCAGTAGGCTTCAGGGGTCTAGCAATCAGCCCCAGCATTTT | . | TRBJ1-5 | . | TRBV19
CASRSGAGDSPLHF | TGTGCCAGCAGAAGTGGGGCGGGGGATTCACCCCTCCACTTT | . | TRBJ1-6 | . | TRBV2
CASSLVQGAFEKLFF | TGTGCCAGCAGCTTAGTACAGGGGGCTTTCGAAAAACTGTTTTTT | TRBD1 | TRBJ1-4 | . | TRBV7-2
CASSLRSGGAGETQYF | TGCGCCAGCAGTCTCCGTAGCGGGGGGGCCGGTGAGACCCAGTACTTC | TRBD2 | TRBJ2-5 | once | TRBV5-1
CSVEDLSSGRETQYF | TGCAGCGTTGAAGATCTTTCCAGCGGGAGAGAGACCCAGTACTTC | TRBD2 | TRBJ2-5 | . | TRBV29-1
CASSLDSYQPQHF | TGTGCCAGCAGCTTAGACAGTTATCAGCCCCAGCATTTT | . | TRBJ1-5 | . | TRBV7-9